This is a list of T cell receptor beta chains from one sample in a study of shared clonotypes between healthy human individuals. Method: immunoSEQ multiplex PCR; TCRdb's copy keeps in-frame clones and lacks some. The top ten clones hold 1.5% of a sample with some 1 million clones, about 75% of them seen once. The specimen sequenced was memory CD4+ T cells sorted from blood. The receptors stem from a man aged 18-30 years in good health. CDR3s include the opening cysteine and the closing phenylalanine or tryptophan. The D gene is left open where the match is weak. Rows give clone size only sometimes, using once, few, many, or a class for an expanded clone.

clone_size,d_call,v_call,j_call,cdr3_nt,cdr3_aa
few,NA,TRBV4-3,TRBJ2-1,TGCGCCAGCAGCCAAGGCCAACGTTGGGACAATGAGCAGTTCTTC,CASSQGQRWDNEQFF
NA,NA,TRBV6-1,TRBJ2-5,TGTGCCAGCAGTGATTGGCGAGAGGGGCGAGAGACCCAGTACTTC,CASSDWREGRETQYF
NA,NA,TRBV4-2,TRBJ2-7,TGTGCCAGCAGCCAGTTAGGACAGTCCTACGAGCAGTACTTC,CASSQLGQSYEQYF
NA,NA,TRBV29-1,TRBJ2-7,TGCAGCGTTGCGGGGGCCTACGAGCAGTACTTC,CSVAGAYEQYF
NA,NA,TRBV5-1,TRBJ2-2,TGCGCCACCTCCCCAGCCAGCATCGACACCGGGGAGCTGTTTTTT,CATSPASIDTGELFF
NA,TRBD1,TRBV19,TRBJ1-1,TGTGCCAGTAATCAGGGGGCGAACACTGAAGCTTTCTTT,CASNQGANTEAFF
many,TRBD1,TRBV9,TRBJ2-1,TGTGCCAGCAGCGTAGGGCGTGTACAGGGGGCCAATGAGCAGTTCTTC,CASSVGRVQGANEQFF
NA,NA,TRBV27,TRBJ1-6,TGTGCCAGCGGCCAAGTGGACTGGTTGAATTCACCCCTCCACTTT,CASGQVDWLNSPLHF
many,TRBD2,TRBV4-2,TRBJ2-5,TGTGCCAGCAGCCAGGAACTAGCGGGGGGGCCTGAGCAAGAGACCCAGTACTTC,CASSQELAGGPEQETQYF
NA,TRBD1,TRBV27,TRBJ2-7,TGTGCCAGCAGTCCGAACAGGGGCTCGACCTACGAGCAGTACTTC,CASSPNRGSTYEQYF
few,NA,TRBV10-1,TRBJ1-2,TGCGCCAGCAGTGGTAACTCAAACTATGGCTACACCTTC,CASSGNSNYGYTF
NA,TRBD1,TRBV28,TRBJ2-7,TGTGCCAGCAGAGTCCCGACAGGGACAAAGGGAAACGAGCAGTACTTC,CASRVPTGTKGNEQYF
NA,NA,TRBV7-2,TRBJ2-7,TGTGCCAGCAGCTTAGCGGGCAGCTACGAGCAGTACTTC,CASSLAGSYEQYF
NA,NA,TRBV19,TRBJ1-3,TGTGCCAGTAGTATTGAACAGGGCCTCGCTGGAAACACCATATATTTT,CASSIEQGLAGNTIYF
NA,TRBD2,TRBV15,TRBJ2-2,TGTGCCACCAGAGTAGCGGGAGAGGCCGGGGAGCTGTTTTTT,CATRVAGEAGELFF
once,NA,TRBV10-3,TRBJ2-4,TGTGCCATCAGTGACACTGACAGAGGGGACCAAAACATTCAGTACTTC,CAISDTDRGDQNIQYF
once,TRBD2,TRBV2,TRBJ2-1,TGTGCCAGCAGGAGGACTAGTGGGGCCAATGAGCAGTTCTTC,CASRRTSGANEQFF
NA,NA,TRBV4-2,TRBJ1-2,TGTGCCAGCAGCCAAGGGATAGACTATGGCTACACCTTC,CASSQGIDYGYTF
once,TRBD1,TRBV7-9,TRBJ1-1,TGTGCCAGCAGCTCCCAGACAGGGGTAGCTTTCTTT,CASSSQTGVAFF
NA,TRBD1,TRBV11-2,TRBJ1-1,TGTGCCAGCACCAGGACAGGGACGATGAACACTGAAGCTTTCTTT,CASTRTGTMNTEAFF
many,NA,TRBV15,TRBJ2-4,TGTGCCACCAGCAGAGATGTGGCGGTTGGGGGTAACATTCAGTACTTC,CATSRDVAVGGNIQYF
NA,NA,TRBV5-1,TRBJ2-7,TGCGCCAGCAGCTCTTACCCTGCTGCCTCAGGGTACGAGCAGTACTTC,CASSSYPAASGYEQYF
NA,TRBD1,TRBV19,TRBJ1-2,TGTGCCAGTAGTCGAAGCTTGGGACAGATCCCTACTAACTATGGCTACACCTTC,CASSRSLGQIPTNYGYTF
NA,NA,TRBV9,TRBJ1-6,TGTGCCAGCAGCGTGGAGGGACGGCTGAATTCACCCCTCCACTTT,CASSVEGRLNSPLHF
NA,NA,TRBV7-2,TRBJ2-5,TGTGCCAGCAGCTTAGGAGGGCGAGAGACCCAGTACTTC,CASSLGGRETQYF
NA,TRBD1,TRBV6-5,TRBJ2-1,TGTGCCAGCAGTCGGGACAGCCTCGATGAGCAGTTCTTC,CASSRDSLDEQFF
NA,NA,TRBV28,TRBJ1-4,TGTGCCAGCAGGATAGGGGGAAGCGTCGGAAAACTGTTTTTT,CASRIGGSVGKLFF
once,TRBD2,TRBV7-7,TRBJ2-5,TGTGCTAGCAGCCGACTAGCGTCTGAGACCCAGTACTTC,CASSRLASETQYF
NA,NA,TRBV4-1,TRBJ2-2,TGCGCCAGCAGCCGGTCGAGCGTTGACACCGGGGAGCTGTTTTTT,CASSRSSVDTGELFF
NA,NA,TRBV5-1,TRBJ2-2,TGCGCCAGCAGCCTCGGACAGATCACCGGGGAGCTGTTTTTT,CASSLGQITGELFF
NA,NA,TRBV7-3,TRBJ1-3,TGTGCCAGCAGCTTAGAAGGTTTCAGACTCTCTGGAAACACCATATATTTT,CASSLEGFRLSGNTIYF
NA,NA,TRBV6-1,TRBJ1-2,TGTGCCAGCAATGTAGGTCAGGCGCTACAAGGCTACACCTTC,CASNVGQALQGYTF
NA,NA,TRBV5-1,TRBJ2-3,TGCGCCAGCAGCCCCGGGGGTGGAGATACGCAGTATTTT,CASSPGGGDTQYF
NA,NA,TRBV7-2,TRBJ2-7,TGTGCCAGCACCCTCAAGGGCGGGTACAATTACGAGCAGTACTTC,CASTLKGGYNYEQYF
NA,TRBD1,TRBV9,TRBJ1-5,TGTGCCAGCAGCGCAGGGACAGCTAGCAATCAGCCCCAGCATTTT,CASSAGTASNQPQHF
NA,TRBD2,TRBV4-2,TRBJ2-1,TGTGCCAGCAGCCCCGTAGCGGGGGGGCACTATGAGCAGTTCTTC,CASSPVAGGHYEQFF
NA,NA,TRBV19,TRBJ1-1,TGTGCCAGTAGGCACGGGGGATACCGTGACACTGAAGCTTTCTTT,CASRHGGYRDTEAFF
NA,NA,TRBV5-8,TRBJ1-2,TGTGCCAGCAGCTCACAGCTACTGAACTATGGCTACACCTTC,CASSSQLLNYGYTF
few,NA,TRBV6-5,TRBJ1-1,TGTGCCAGCAGTCGCAGGGAGGAGGCTGAAGCTTTCTTT,CASSRREEAEAFF
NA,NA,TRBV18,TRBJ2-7,TGTGCCAGCTCACCGGGGGCCTACGAGCAGTACTTC,CASSPGAYEQYF
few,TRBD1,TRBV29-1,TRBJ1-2,TGCAGCGCATCGGGACAGCCGCCAAACTATGGCTACACCTTC,CSASGQPPNYGYTF
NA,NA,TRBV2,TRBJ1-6,TGTGCCAGCAGGGGAGAGGGTAATTCACCCCTCCACTTT,CASRGEGNSPLHF
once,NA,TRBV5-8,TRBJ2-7,TGTGCCAGCAGCTCAGGACGGTTAAGGAACTACGAGCAGTACTTC,CASSSGRLRNYEQYF
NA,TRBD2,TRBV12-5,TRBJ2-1,TGTGCTAGTGGTCCAGGACTAGCGGGGGAGCAGTTCTTC,CASGPGLAGEQFF
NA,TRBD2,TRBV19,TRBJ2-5,TGTGCCAGTAGAGGTGGACTAGCAAGAGAGACCCAGTACTTC,CASRGGLARETQYF
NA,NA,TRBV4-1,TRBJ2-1,TGCGCCAGCAGCCGTGAAAGCCGGGTTACCTACAATGAGCAGTTCTTC,CASSRESRVTYNEQFF